The table lists the clone carrying this T cell receptor (beta chain) with a count of one. Its antigen is not identified. Repertoires were generated with immunoSEQ multiplex PCR, while TCRdb's copy carries only in-frame clones and drops some. The sample contains more than 900 clones, 90% to 95% of which appear only once. These data belong to a study of graft-versus-host responses after intestinal transplantation. Study-wide findings and caveats: Patients who carried graft-donor T cell macrochimerism also had high graft-versus-host to host-versus-graft clonal ratios in their allografts.

This CDR3 contains 12 residues. Looked up from germline, CDR1 is MNHNY and CDR2 is SVGAGI (reference sequence). The germline V and J ends were trimmed by 4 bases and 9 bases, with 7 bases remaining between them. This TCR derives from a human patient who received an intestinal transplant, so some T cells may come from the graft donor. Source: PBMCs, taken 9 days after transplant. The chain uses TRBV6-6 and TRBJ1-6, with D possibly matching TRBD1 (5 bases). The CDR3 region is CASSFQGSPLHF. The CDR3 nucleotides read TGTGCCAGCAGTTTTCAGGGTTCACCCCTCCACTTT.